Sequencing of this TCR beta chain was carried out in a study of T cell responses to AZD1222 COVID-19 vaccine. For the study at large: Second-dose groups at about 4 or about 12 weeks were pooled.

Sequenced by immunoSEQ multiplex PCR; TCRdb stores in-frame clones only, minus some. The sample yields about 98,000 clones, around 82% seen once. Germline V gene sequence: CDR1 LNHDA, CDR2 SQIVND (reference sequence). The CDR3 is 14 amino acids. The V end lost 4 bases, the J end lost 5 bases, and 14 bases lay between the germline ends. The chain uses TRBV19 and TRBJ2-5, with D perhaps matching TRBD2 (6 bases). The source was peripheral blood, collected on day 0 of AZD1222 vaccination. This receptor was taken from an adult in good health. This chain's CDR3 is CASSNGGSRETQYF. In DNA form, the CDR3 reads TGTGCCAGTAGTAATGGGGGGTCTCGGGAGACCCAGTACTTC.